This TCR beta chain was sequenced for a study of OX40 agonist ivuxolimab in advanced cancers. Study at large: Patients treated during dose escalation were battling hepatocellular carcinoma, melanoma, renal cell or head and neck cancer. Partial responses were achieved by three patients, one with hepatocellular carcinoma and two with cutaneous melanoma. Overall study results and limits: In the 0.1 to 3.0 mg/kg range, CD4+ and CD8+ blood T cells had expanded clonally by week 6.

A word on this clone: What it recognizes is unknown.

Any history of autoimmune disease or systemic immunosuppression disqualified patients. Assay: immunoSEQ multiplex PCR; the TCRdb copy retains only in-frame clones and omits some. This table holds 55,000 to 90,000 clones, around 88% found once. This specimen consisted of CD4+ or CD8+ T cells sorted from blood, obtained in a trial of the OX40 agonist ivuxolimab. This clonotype was obtained from an adult with an advanced solid tumor such as melanoma, head and neck, liver or kidney cancer.

The CDR3 DNA is TGTGCCAGCAGCTTATCCGGGAGCTCCTACGAGCAGTACTTC. Translating gives CASSLSGSSYEQYF. J is TRBJ2-7 and V is TRBV7-9; D perhaps matches TRBD2 (6 bases). The CDR3 spans 14 residues. V lost 2 bases and J lost 0, with 8 bases in between. Germline V gene lookup returns CDR1 SEHNR and CDR2 FQNEAQ (reference sequence).